A single sample gave rise to the 21 T cell receptor beta chains below, sequenced in a study of radiation and T cells in renal cell carcinoma. The protocol was immunoSEQ multiplex PCR, while the TCRdb copy is restricted to in-frame clones and leaves out a portion. The top ten clones hold about 11% of a sample with some 140,000 clones, roughly 88% of them seen once. As to time point: baseline pretreatment blood. Treatment described: 15 Gy SBRT to primary tumor, nephrectomy 4 weeks later. The source was blood, collected from a patient whose treatment included radiotherapy and nephrectomy. All receptors derive from a woman aged 45-59 years with renal cell carcinoma.

The V and J genes are TRBV7-2 and TRBJ2-5, with 8 bases lining up with TRBD2. Unmatched junction bases numbered 7, after V lost 5 bases and J lost 5 bases. Germline values: CDR1 SGHTA, CDR2 FQGNSA. CDR3 length: 14 residues. The CDR3 loop is CASSPTSGGETQYF. The CDR3 DNA reads as TGTGCCAGCAGCCCAACTAGCGGTGGGGAGACCCAGTACTTC.

The V and J genes are TRBV4-3 and TRBJ1-2; no reliable D call. CDR3 length equals 18 residues. Trimming removed 0 bases at V and 4 bases at J, with 21 bases between. From germline, CDR1 is LGHNA and CDR2 YSLEER. CDR3 residues: CASSQERDRGWVGYGYTF. The CDR3 nucleotides read TGCGCCAGCAGCCAAGAAAGGGATCGCGGGTGGGTCGGCTATGGCTACACCTTC.

The genes are TRBV13 and TRBJ1-2; TRBD1 agrees at 11 bases. Germline CDR1 is PRHDT and CDR2 is FYEKMQ (reference sequence). This CDR3 is 13 amino acids long. After removal of 5 bases from V and 6 bases from J, the junction contained 2 bases not matched to a gene. CDR3 bases: TGTGCCAGCAGCCCGGACAGGGGGCATGGCTACACCTTC. This translates into CASSPDRGHGYTF.

In this sample, this clone turned up a few times. The chain combines TRBV11-2 with TRBJ2-2; TRBD1 might be the D (6 bases). Trimming left V 4 bases short and J 2 bases short, with 8 bases between. The CDR3 sequence is 14 residues long. Germline assignment: CDR1 SGHAT and CDR2 FQNNGV. As DNA, the CDR3 is TGTGCCAGCAGCTGGGACACAAACACCGGGGAGCTGTTTTTT. The encoded protein is CASSWDTNTGELFF.

The chain couples TRBV11-2 to TRBJ1-1; D call uncertain. The CDR3 length is 15 residues. CDR1 is SGHAT, CDR2 FQNNGV, per germline. V lost 5 bases and J 4 bases, leaving 17 bases between the germline ends. The DNA for the CDR3 is TGTGCCAGCAGCCTCCCGGCCCTGGGGAGCACTGAAGCTTTCTTT. Its translation: CASSLPALGSTEAFF.

J is TRBJ1-1 and V is TRBV19; maybe TRBD1 (6 bases). CDR1 is LNHDA, CDR2 SQIVND, per germline (reference sequence). V lost 0 bases and J 5 bases, leaving 7 bases between the germline ends. The CDR3 totals 13 residues. The CDR3 region is CASSIEGGTEAFF. CDR3 nucleotide sequence: TGTGCCAGTAGTATAGAAGGGGGGACTGAAGCTTTCTTT.

J is TRBJ1-2 and V is TRBV5-4, with 8 bases identical to TRBD1. The V segment lost 4 bases and the J segment 5 bases; nucleotides outside the gene matches: 10. The CDR3 loop spans 15 amino acids. From germline, CDR1 is SGHNT and CDR2 YYREEE (reference sequence). The CDR3 sequence: CASSIEGQGVYGYTF. The CDR3 coding sequence is TGTGCCAGCAGCATAGAAGGACAGGGCGTTTATGGCTACACCTTC.

The V gene is TRBV6-1, the J gene TRBJ2-1, with 8 bases lining up with TRBD2. Germline V gene lookup returns CDR1 MNHNS and CDR2 SASEGT. The CDR3 sequence is 16 residues long. The junction had 2 bases not matched to a gene; V was cut back by 0 bases and J by 1 base. The chain's CDR3 is CASSEAPGGSYNEQFF. In nucleotides, the CDR3 is TGTGCCAGCAGTGAAGCTCCGGGGGGGTCCTACAATGAGCAGTTCTTC.

The gene calls are TRBV5-4 and TRBJ2-1, with D perhaps assigned TRBD1 or TRBD2 (6 bases each). In germline, CDR1 is SGHNT, CDR2 YYREEE (reference sequence). Trimming stripped 4 bases from V and 2 bases from J, with 16 bases between. CDR3 length equals 16 residues. The DNA for the CDR3 is TGTGCCAGCAGCACCGGGGGCACCATAACCTACAATGAGCAGTTCTTC. It encodes CASSTGGTITYNEQFF. Full variable domain (rest looked up from reference TRBV5-4 and TRBJ2-1): ETGVTQSPTHLIKTRGQQVTLRCSSQSGHNTVSWYQQALGQGPQFIFQYYREEENGRGNFPPRFSGLQFPNYSSELNVNALELDDSALYLCASSTGGTITYNEQFFGPGTRLTVL.

The chain carries TRBV6-1 and TRBJ2-3, with TRBD1 matching 7 bases. CDR1 and CDR2 from the germline V gene are MNHNS and SASEGT. The junction had 8 bases not matched to a gene; V was cut back by 9 bases and J by 5 bases. The CDR3 totals 13 residues. CDR3 coding DNA: TGTGCCAGTGTGACAGGGTGGTTAGATACGCAGTATTTT. It is translated as CASVTGWLDTQYF.

The chain joins TRBV7-2 to TRBJ1-1, with 8 bases aligning to TRBD1. The CDR3 totals 15 residues. CDR1 and CDR2 from the germline V gene are SGHTA and FQGNSA. Trimming took 1 base from V and 2 from J; bases not matched to a gene: 3. In DNA, the CDR3 is TGTGCCAGCAGCTTAGGGGCAGGGGGCAACACTGAAGCTTTCTTT. This translates into CASSLGAGGNTEAFF. The complete variable domain, with remaining parts taken from reference TRBV7-2 and TRBJ1-1, reads GAGVSQSPSNKVTEKGKDVELRCDPISGHTALYWYRQSLGQGLEFLIYFQGNSAPDKSGLPSDRFSAERTGGSVSTLTIQRTQQEDSAVYLCASSLGAGGNTEAFFGQGTRLTVV.

V usage is TRBV7-8 and J usage is TRBJ1-1; 7 bases map to TRBD1. After removal of 5 bases from V and 7 bases from J, the junction contained 7 bases not matched to a gene. Per the germline V gene, CDR1 is SGHVS and CDR2 is FQNEAQ. The CDR3 totals 13 residues. CDR3 amino acids: CASSPGGGIEAFF. The CDR3 region has the DNA TGTGCCAGCAGCCCTGGAGGGGGCATTGAAGCTTTCTTT.

This clone was detected only once. The genes are TRBV5-6 and TRBJ2-7; 9 positions agree with TRBD1. The germline V gene has CDR1 SGHDT and CDR2 YYEEEE. The V gene end was trimmed by 0 bases and the J gene end by 4 bases; junction bases not matched to a gene: 2. This CDR3 has 14 amino acids. CDR3 sequence (DNA): TGTGCCAGCAGCTTGGGACAGGGGGTTTACGAGCAGTACTTC. Translating it yields CASSLGQGVYEQYF.

The rearrangement uses TRBV4-3 and TRBJ2-7; D ambiguous. In germline, CDR1 is LGHNA, CDR2 YSLEER. V lost 6 bases and J 1 base, leaving 10 bases between the germline ends. This CDR3 has 13 amino acids. CDR3 sequence: CASSPSRSYEQYF. CDR3 sequence (DNA): TGCGCCAGCAGTCCTAGTAGGTCCTACGAGCAGTACTTC.

V and J are TRBV5-1 and TRBJ2-2; D is unclear. Trimming shortened V by 0 bases and J by 7 bases, and 13 bases separated the two germline ends. This CDR3 has 15 amino acids. Germline CDR1 and CDR2: SGHRS and YFSETQ. The CDR3 nucleotides are TGCGCCAGCAGCTTGGATCTGGCCCCGGGCGGGGAGCTGTTTTTT. This codes for CASSLDLAPGGELFF.

The gene calls are TRBV5-8 and TRBJ1-4; no reliable D call. The germline V gene has CDR1 SGHTS and CDR2 YDEGEE. CDR3 length equals 16 residues. Trimming took off 0 bases at V and 0 bases at J, with 9 bases between the two ends. Written as DNA, the CDR3 is TGTGCCAGCAGCTTGGCGCTCCTCTCAACTAATGAAAAACTGTTTTTT. Translating it yields CASSLALLSTNEKLFF.

This rearrangement joins TRBV19 to TRBJ2-3; D gene uncertain. Trimming left V 5 bases short and J 0 bases short, with 12 bases between. The CDR3 spans 15 residues. Germline V CDR1 and CDR2: LNHDA, SQIVND (reference sequence). This chain's CDR3 is CASSPGPRSTDTQYF. Written as DNA, the CDR3 is TGTGCCAGTAGTCCCGGGCCCCGTAGCACAGATACGCAGTATTTT.

Regarding this clone: At the DNA level, this CDR3 is encoded by other sequences in the same sample as well. The chain couples TRBV7-2 to TRBJ1-5; D is unclear. The CDR3 spans 14 residues. Per germline, CDR1 SGHTA and CDR2 FQGNSA. Trimming stripped 1 base from V and 4 bases from J, with 8 bases between. The CDR3 DNA is TGTGCCAGCAGCTTAGGCGGCGGGAATCAGCCCCAGCATTTT. It encodes CASSLGGGNQPQHF.

The J gene is TRBJ2-3, the V gene TRBV5-1; 10 positions agree with TRBD2. CDR3 length equals 16 residues. Unmatched junction bases numbered 7, after V lost 4 bases and J lost 2 bases. Germline CDR1 SGHRS, CDR2 YFSETQ. This chain's CDR3 is CASSPRTSGVTDTQYF. The CDR3 DNA sequence: TGCGCCAGCAGCCCTCGCACTAGCGGGGTCACAGATACGCAGTATTTT.

The genes are TRBV5-4 and TRBJ2-7; TRBD1 matches 7 bases. Germline V gene data show CDR1 as SGHNT and CDR2 as YYREEE (reference sequence). The CDR3 has 14 residues. The V and J ends lost 4 bases and 6 bases, in that order; junction bases with no gene match: 10. CDR3 loop: CASSTTDRIGEQYF. DNA of the CDR3: TGTGCCAGCAGCACTACGGACAGGATAGGCGAGCAGTACTTC.

The rearrangement joins TRBV6-5 to TRBJ1-1; no definite D call. Germline assignment: CDR1 MNHEY and CDR2 SVGAGI. The CDR3 contains 13 residues. Trimming stripped 6 bases from V and 1 base from J, with 9 bases between. The DNA of the CDR3 is TGTGCCAGCAGCAACGGGTGGAACACTGAAGCTTTCTTT. Protein sequence: CASSNGWNTEAFF.